These 27 T cell receptor beta chains came from one sample sequenced in a study of early T cells in non-severe SARS-CoV-2 infection. One entry per CDR3 protein, called by TCRdb with MiXCR from the 5' RACE reads. The repertoire holds about 22,000 distinct CDR3 sequences, with about 3.7% as singletons. The source material was whole blood. The receptor set was obtained from an adult who was a healthcare worker with PCR-confirmed SARS-CoV-2 infection or an uninfected control (not recorded which).

This clonotype was seen at least ten times. V is TRBV19 and J is TRBJ1-5; 7 bases fit TRBD1. The J segment lost 7 bases and the V segment lost 4 bases, leaving 4 bases of the junction unmatched. Looked up from germline, CDR1 is LNHDA and CDR2 is SQIVND (reference sequence). The CDR3 sequence is 13 residues long. The CDR3 protein is CASSRGGWQPQHF. The CDR3 DNA is TGTGCCAGTAGTAGAGGGGGCTGGCAGCCCCAGCATTTT.

As to this clonotype: A single base separates this from a much larger clone, so it may be a read error. V is TRBV6-6 and J is TRBJ1-1; D may be TRBD1 (5 bases). There are 14 residues in the CDR3. Germline assignment: CDR1 MNHNY and CDR2 SVGAGI (reference sequence). The CDR3 DNA is TGTGCCAGCAGTTATGGGGCTTTAGGGACTGAAACTTTCTTT. It specifies CASSYGALGTETFF.

This clonotype has a count of ten or more. The chain carries TRBV11-2 and TRBJ2-3, with 7 bases aligning to TRBD2. The V gene's germline CDR1 is SGHAT and CDR2 FQNNGV. V dropped 3 bases and J dropped 5; count of bases not matched to a gene: 8. The CDR3 extends over 15 amino acids. As DNA, the CDR3 is TGTGCCAGCAGCTTCGACGGGAGGAGAGGAGATACGCAGTATTTT. Its protein product is CASSFDGRRGDTQYF.

This clonotype was detected many times. This sequence joins TRBV11-3 and TRBJ2-1; TRBD2 aligns across 8 bases. CDR3 length: 16 residues. With V trimmed by 5 bases and J by 6 bases, 12 bases remained unmatched. The germline gives CDR1 SGHNT, CDR2 YENEEA. CDR3 region: CASSRREGVTFNEQFF. The CDR3 DNA reads TGTGCCAGCAGCCGACGGGAGGGGGTGACGTTCAATGAGCAGTTCTTC.

This clonotype was detected many times. CDR3 region: CASSLLTGYSSGANVLTF. The DNA of the CDR3 is TGTGCCAGCAGCTTGCTCACAGGCTATAGCTCTGGGGCCAACGTCCTGACTTTC. The chain uses TRBV5-4 and TRBJ2-6; a possible D gene is TRBD1 (5 bases). V was clipped by 1 base and J by 0 bases, with 14 bases between them. The germline V gene encodes CDR1 SGHNT and CDR2 YYREEE (reference sequence). The CDR3 has 18 residues.

In this sample, this clonotype is medium-sized. This chain connects TRBV10-1 to TRBJ1-3; D ambiguous. Germline assignment: CDR1 WNHNN and CDR2 SYGVQD (reference sequence). Trimming cost V 4 bases and J 4 bases, with 5 bases left between them. CDR3 length equals 12 residues. Here the CDR3 reads CASSGPGNTIYF. The DNA of the CDR3 is TGCGCCAGCAGTGGTCCGGGAAACACCATATATTTT.

This clonotype was observed at least ten times. This chain uses TRBV28 with TRBJ1-2; 8 bases map to TRBD1. Losses at the gene ends were 6 bases for V and 6 bases for J; bases not matched to a gene: 9. This CDR3 is built from 14 residues. The germline V gene has CDR1 MDHEN and CDR2 SYDVKM. As DNA, the CDR3 is TGTGCCAGCAGCGTTGCGGACAGGGCTAATGGCTACACCTTC. This encodes CASSVADRANGYTF.

This clonotype has a count of ten or more. This chain joins TRBV4-1 and TRBJ2-2; either TRBD1 or TRBD2 may supply D (5 bases each). V dropped 3 bases and J dropped 1 base, with 15 bases sitting between them. Germline loops: CDR1 MGHRA, CDR2 YSYEKL. The CDR3 extends over 17 amino acids. This chain's CDR3 is CASSHRGEGVNTGELFF. In DNA form, the CDR3 reads TGCGCCAGCAGCCACAGAGGGGAAGGGGTGAACACCGGGGAGCTGTTTTTT.

This clonotype has at least ten counts. This chain links TRBV29-1 with TRBJ2-3; 9 positions match TRBD1. In germline, CDR1 is SQVTM, CDR2 ANQGSEA. The CDR3 contains 16 residues. J gave up 4 bases and V 0 bases, and 8 bases lay outside the gene matches. The CDR3 nucleotides read TGCAGCGTTGAAGACCCCGGGACAGGGTCCCCAGATACGCAGTATTTT. It encodes CSVEDPGTGSPDTQYF.

This chain links TRBV7-2 with TRBJ1-1, with 11 bases identical to TRBD1. V shed 3 bases and J 5 bases; nucleotides not matched to a gene: 5. This CDR3 is built from 15 residues. The V gene's germline CDR1 is SGHTA and CDR2 FQGNSA. CDR3 region: CASSFGTGGKTEAFF. The CDR3 coding sequence is TGTGCCAGCAGCTTTGGGACAGGGGGTAAGACTGAAGCTTTCTTT.

The CDR3, as DNA: TGTGCCAGCAGCTTAATGAGGACAGCCAGAAACACCATATATTTT. This translates into CASSLMRTARNTIYF. V usage is TRBV7-2 and J usage is TRBJ1-3; possible D gene TRBD1, 6 bases. Germline loops: CDR1 SGHTA, CDR2 FQGNSA. V lost 2 bases and J 5 bases, leaving 13 bases between the germline ends. The CDR3 covers 15 residues.

This clonotype ranks as medium-sized. This rearrangement joins TRBV4-3 to TRBJ1-2, with unresolved D. V lost 0 bases and J 4 bases, leaving 9 bases between the germline ends. The CDR3 loop spans 14 amino acids. Germline values: CDR1 LGHNA, CDR2 YSLEER. CDR3 protein: CASSQDASSYGYTF. The CDR3 region has the DNA TGCGCCAGCAGCCAAGACGCGTCATCCTATGGCTACACCTTC.

The chain combines TRBV7-9 with TRBJ2-1, with 14 bases matching TRBD2. There are 16 residues in the CDR3. In germline, CDR1 is SEHNR, CDR2 FQNEAQ (reference sequence). V gave up 2 bases and J gave up 9 bases; unmatched junction bases: 6. The CDR3 DNA follows: TGTGCCAGCAGCTTATGGGGACTAGCGGGAGTGGGTGAGCAGTTCTTC. This encodes CASSLWGLAGVGEQFF.

This clonotype was observed many times. The V and J genes are TRBV6-1 and TRBJ2-5; 14 nucleotides align to TRBD2. V shed 5 bases and J 2 bases; nucleotides not matched to a gene: 10. The CDR3 contains 18 residues. Germline CDR1 is MNHNS and CDR2 is SASEGT. The CDR3, as DNA: TGTGCCAGCAGTTACCCGGGACTAGCGGGAGCCGTTCAAGAGACCCAGTACTTC. Its translation is CASSYPGLAGAVQETQYF.

This clonotype is judged medium-sized (0.01 to 0.1%). The J gene is TRBJ1-1, the V gene TRBV12-3 or TRBV12-4, with D unclear. V lost 4 bases and J lost 8, with 14 bases in between. The CDR3 runs 13 residues. CDR3: CASSSLNTREAFF. The CDR3 DNA is TGTGCCAGCAGTTCCCTGAACACGAGGGAAGCTTTCTTT.

Ten or more counts support this clonotype. The V and J genes are TRBV20-1 and TRBJ1-4; D gene ambiguous. This CDR3 has 14 amino acids. CDR1 is DFQATT and CDR2 is SNEGSKA in the germline V gene (reference sequence). V lost 1 base and J 4 bases, leaving 10 bases between the germline ends. CDR3: CSARGPQYNEKLFF. The CDR3 DNA follows: TGCAGTGCTAGAGGTCCACAGTATAATGAAAAACTGTTTTTT.

This clonotype rates as medium-sized. The chain is built from TRBV18 and TRBJ2-5; the D gene is possibly TRBD1 (6 bases). Germline loops: CDR1 KGHSH, CDR2 LQKENI. The CDR3 covers 16 residues. With 6 bases removed from V and 2 bases from J, the gap between germline ends came to 19 bases. The CDR3 nucleotides read TGTGCCAGCTCGCGATTGACAGGACAAATGCAAGAGACCCAGTACTTC. Encoded protein: CASSRLTGQMQETQYF.

This clonotype was detected a few times. The chain links TRBV29-1 to TRBJ2-7; 7 bases line up with TRBD1. There are 13 residues in the CDR3. The J segment lost 2 bases and the V segment lost 8 bases, leaving 9 bases of the junction unmatched. Germline V gene lookup returns CDR1 SQVTM and CDR2 ANQGSEA. The CDR3 DNA follows: TGCAGCCTGAGGGACAGTTCCACCTACGAGCAGTACTTC. Translating gives CSLRDSSTYEQYF.

This clonotype was recorded many times. The chain combines TRBV24-1 with TRBJ1-2; TRBD1 aligns across 7 bases. There are 13 residues in the CDR3. CDR1 is KGHDR, CDR2 SFDVKD, per germline. The J segment lost 4 bases and the V segment lost 5 bases, leaving 3 bases of the junction unmatched. CDR3 bases: TGTGCCACCAGTGGGGGACAGTCCTATGGCTACACCTTC. Amino acid sequence: CATSGGQSYGYTF.

This clonotype has more than one count but fewer than ten. CDR3 in amino acids: CASSLMAAPYEQYF. CDR3 coding DNA: TGTGCCAGCAGTTTAATGGCAGCCCCCTACGAGCAGTACTTC. This sequence joins TRBV28 and TRBJ2-7; D remains ambiguous. Per germline, CDR1 MDHEN and CDR2 SYDVKM. CDR3 length equals 14 residues. The germline V and J ends were trimmed by 2 bases and 2 bases, with 10 bases remaining between them. Full variable domain (remainder filled in from reference TRBV28 and TRBJ2-7): DVKVTQSSRYLVKRTGEKVFLECVQDMDHENMFWYRQDPGLGLRLIYFSYDVKMKEKGDIPEGYSVSREKKERFSLILESASTNQTSMYLCASSLMAAPYEQYFGPGTRLTVT.

In its sample, this clonotype was seen many times. CDR3: CASTLQGTNYNEQFF. DNA for the CDR3: TGTGCCAGCACCCTACAGGGGACGAACTACAATGAGCAGTTCTTC. The gene calls are TRBV12-3 or TRBV12-4 and TRBJ2-1; 7 bases align to TRBD1. Trimming at V came to 7 bases and at J to 3 bases, leaving 9 bases not matched to a gene. The CDR3 runs to 15 residues.

Many counts were recorded for this clonotype. The rearrangement uses TRBV4-1 and TRBJ2-7; D gene uncertain. The germline V gene has CDR1 MGHRA and CDR2 YSYEKL. V was trimmed by 1 base and J by 2 bases, leaving 18 bases between them. The CDR3 runs 17 residues. CDR3 amino acids: CASSQVDLIGSTYEQYF. DNA of the CDR3: TGCGCCAGCAGCCAAGTGGACCTAATCGGTAGTACCTACGAGCAGTACTTC.

This clonotype was seen repeatedly, ten times or more. The chain recombines TRBV6-4 with TRBJ2-7; 8 nucleotides match TRBD1. CDR3 length equals 13 residues. CDR1 and CDR2 (germline): MRHNA, SNTAGT. V lost 6 bases to trimming and J lost 5 bases; unmatched junction nucleotides: 6. CDR3 bases: TGTGCCAGCAGCTTAGGACAGGGCCACGAGCAGTACTTC. It translates to CASSLGQGHEQYF.

This clonotype was found many times. The germline gene is not matched at one end of the junction; a read error may be the cause. The chain links TRBV7-7 to TRBJ2-1; 7 bases are shared with TRBD1. Germline V gene lookup returns CDR1 SSHAT and CDR2 FNYEAQ (reference sequence). The CDR3 extends over 16 amino acids. In DNA form, the CDR3 reads TGTGCTAGCAGCTTAAACCGGGACAGCTCCTACAATGAGCAGTTCTTC. Encoded protein: CASSLNRDSSYNEQFF.

There are many counts of this clonotype. V and J are TRBV28 and TRBJ2-1; 14 bases fit TRBD2. V was clipped by 10 bases and J by 7 bases; unmatched bases: 9. The CDR3 is made up of 15 amino acids. The germline V gene encodes CDR1 MDHEN and CDR2 SYDVKM. As DNA, the CDR3 is TGTGCCACCTCCTTGGGACTAGCGGGAGAAAATGAGCAGTTCTTC. It translates to CATSLGLAGENEQFF.

In this sample, this clonotype turned up many times. As DNA, the CDR3 is TGCGCCAGCAGCTCCCAACCGGGACTAGCGGTCAATGAGCAGTTCTTC. As protein: CASSSQPGLAVNEQFF. This chain links TRBV5-1 with TRBJ2-1; 11 bases align to TRBD2. There are 16 residues in the CDR3. CDR1 is SGHRS, CDR2 YFSETQ, per germline. V shed 3 bases, J shed 6 bases, and the junction held 8 bases outside the gene matches.

This clonotype was seen at least ten times. The rearrangement joins TRBV20-1 to TRBJ1-5, with a tentative D call TRBD1 (6 bases). The V and J ends lost 5 bases and 5 bases respectively, with 16 bases between them. Germline V lookup: CDR1 DFQATT, CDR2 SNEGSKA (reference sequence). The CDR3 is 14 amino acids. This CDR3 reads CSAHGQQVYQPQHF. The CDR3 nucleotides read TGCAGTGCTCACGGACAGCAGGTATATCAGCCCCAGCATTTT.